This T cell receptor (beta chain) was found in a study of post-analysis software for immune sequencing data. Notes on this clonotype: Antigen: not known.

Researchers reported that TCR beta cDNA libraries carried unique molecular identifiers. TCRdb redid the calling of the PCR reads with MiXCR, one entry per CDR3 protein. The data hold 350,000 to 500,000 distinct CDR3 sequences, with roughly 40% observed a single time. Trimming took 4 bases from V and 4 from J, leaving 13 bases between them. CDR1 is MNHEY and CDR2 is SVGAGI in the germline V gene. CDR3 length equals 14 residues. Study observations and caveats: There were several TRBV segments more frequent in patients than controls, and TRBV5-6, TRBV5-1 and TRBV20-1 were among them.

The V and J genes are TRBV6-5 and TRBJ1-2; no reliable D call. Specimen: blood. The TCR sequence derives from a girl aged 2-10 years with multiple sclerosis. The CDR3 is CASSSLEGGYGYTF. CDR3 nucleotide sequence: TGTGCCAGCAGTTCCCTGGAGGGAGGCTATGGCTACACCTTC.